Below, 4 T cell receptor beta chains from the same sample are listed, as sequenced in a study of glioma-infiltrating T cells after dendritic cell vaccination. Method: immunoSEQ multiplex PCR; TCRdb's copy keeps in-frame clones and lacks some. The sample includes some 100,000 clones, more than 70% of them seen just once. Specimen: blood, collected before dendritic cell vaccination. All receptors derive from a human donor with glioblastoma.

The V and J genes are TRBV10-3 and TRBJ2-1; 11 bases fit TRBD1. The CDR3 has 19 amino acids. Unmatched junction bases numbered 15, after V lost 8 bases and J lost 0 bases. From germline, CDR1 is ENHRY and CDR2 SYGVKD. The CDR3, as DNA: TGTGCCATCGCCTATCCGGGACAGGGGGACGGTACCTCCTACAATGAGCAGTTCTTC. Translation: CAIAYPGQGDGTSYNEQFF.

The rearrangement joins TRBV5-1 to TRBJ1-1; D is unresolved. The CDR3 contains 15 residues. V lost 0 bases, J lost 1 base, and 10 bases lay in between. Germline CDR1 reads SGHRS; CDR2 reads YFSETQ. CDR3 amino acids: CASSLEPGRNTEAFF. The CDR3 bases are TGCGCCAGCAGCTTGGAGCCGGGGAGGAACACTGAAGCTTTCTTT.

The rearrangement joins TRBV18 to TRBJ2-7; TRBD1 agrees at 10 bases. This CDR3 is 15 amino acids long. Per the germline V gene, CDR1 is KGHSH and CDR2 is LQKENI. The J segment lost 1 base and the V segment lost 6 bases, leaving 6 bases of the junction unmatched. In DNA form, the CDR3 reads TGTGCCAGCTCGTCGACAGGGGGCCCTTCCTACGAGCAGTACTTC. This codes for CASSSTGGPSYEQYF.

V and J are TRBV13 and TRBJ2-2; 9 bases are a match to TRBD1. Germline V gene sequence: CDR1 PRHDT, CDR2 FYEKMQ (reference sequence). The CDR3 runs 16 residues. J lost 7 bases, V lost 6 bases, and 12 bases had no gene match. In DNA form, the CDR3 reads TGTGCCAGCAGTTTCCGGGACAGGGAACTATTCGGGGAGCTGTTTTTT. Its protein is CASSFRDRELFGELFF.